These T cell receptor beta chains were read from a single sample in a study of T cell responses to AZD1222 COVID-19 vaccine. Profiling relied on immunoSEQ multiplex PCR, and the TCRdb table lists in-frame clones only, not all of them. This sample yields 100,000 to 150,000 clones, of which about 88% are seen a single time; around 20% belongs to the top ten. Sequencing used peripheral blood, obtained on day 0 of MenACWY control vaccination. These receptors were obtained from an adult in good health. CDR3s include the opening cysteine and the closing phenylalanine or tryptophan. A D gene is named only where the DNA matches it firmly.

d_call: -; j_call: TRBJ2-1; v_call: TRBV20-1; cdr3_aa: CSAPLGNEQFF
d_call: -; j_call: TRBJ2-4; v_call: TRBV5-1; cdr3_aa: CASSYGSLAPGAKNIQYF
d_call: -; j_call: TRBJ1-1; v_call: TRBV14; cdr3_aa: CASATGTFTEAFF
d_call: -; j_call: TRBJ1-4; v_call: TRBV6-1; cdr3_aa: CASSEPGRNEKLFF
d_call: -; j_call: TRBJ2-5; v_call: TRBV4-1; cdr3_aa: CASSTLGGETQYF
d_call: TRBD2; j_call: TRBJ2-7; v_call: TRBV6-5; cdr3_aa: CASEREDLSYEQYF
d_call: TRBD1; j_call: TRBJ1-1; v_call: TRBV5-5; cdr3_aa: CASSLPGGTEAFF
d_call: -; j_call: TRBJ2-1; v_call: TRBV12-5; cdr3_aa: CASGLGPEGSEQFF
d_call: -; j_call: TRBJ1-4; v_call: TRBV6-5; cdr3_aa: CASRTGTNREKLFF
d_call: -; j_call: TRBJ2-7; v_call: TRBV5-1; cdr3_aa: CASSLSGKGYEQYF
d_call: TRBD2; j_call: TRBJ2-7; v_call: TRBV7-7; cdr3_aa: CASSLAVGGSYEQYF
d_call: -; j_call: TRBJ2-1; v_call: TRBV6-2/TRBV6-3; cdr3_aa: CASSYLQQPYNEQFF
d_call: -; j_call: TRBJ2-1; v_call: TRBV5-1; cdr3_aa: CASSLDTPVGNEQFF
d_call: -; j_call: TRBJ1-2; v_call: TRBV30; cdr3_aa: CAAEGRGGYTF
d_call: -; j_call: TRBJ2-5; v_call: TRBV18; cdr3_aa: CASSPFRDGKETQYF
d_call: TRBD2; j_call: TRBJ2-1; v_call: TRBV10-3; cdr3_aa: CAISEMMGLAGESEQFF
d_call: -; j_call: TRBJ2-3; v_call: TRBV5-1; cdr3_aa: CASSLVGGGTDTQYF
d_call: TRBD2; j_call: TRBJ2-7; v_call: TRBV4-1; cdr3_aa: CASSPLAGSSYEQYF
d_call: -; j_call: TRBJ2-7; v_call: TRBV5-6; cdr3_aa: CASSIGQQTYEQYF
d_call: -; j_call: TRBJ2-1; v_call: TRBV2; cdr3_aa: CASRWHNEQFF
d_call: TRBD2; j_call: TRBJ2-1; v_call: TRBV29-1; cdr3_aa: CSGELAGEQFF
d_call: TRBD1; j_call: TRBJ1-4; v_call: TRBV3-1/TRBV3-2; cdr3_aa: CASSYGQGAGKLFF
d_call: TRBD2; j_call: TRBJ2-1; v_call: TRBV29-1; cdr3_aa: CSVRVWTRTSRDNEQFF
d_call: -; j_call: TRBJ1-4; v_call: TRBV28; cdr3_aa: CASSLPGGDEKLFF
d_call: -; j_call: TRBJ1-2; v_call: TRBV28; cdr3_aa: CASRQGPDYGYTF
d_call: -; j_call: TRBJ1-1; v_call: TRBV9; cdr3_aa: CASSPPGTEAFF
d_call: TRBD2; j_call: TRBJ2-2; v_call: TRBV7-3; cdr3_aa: CASSSPGLAGNTGELFF
d_call: TRBD2; j_call: TRBJ2-7; v_call: TRBV18; cdr3_aa: CASSPPGLAGGYEQYF
d_call: -; j_call: TRBJ2-3; v_call: TRBV5-4; cdr3_aa: CASSWPGGRRPDTQYF
d_call: -; j_call: TRBJ2-7; v_call: TRBV24-1; cdr3_aa: CATSDFGGLQYF
d_call: -; j_call: TRBJ1-1; v_call: TRBV28; cdr3_aa: CASSTRRNTEAFF
d_call: -; j_call: TRBJ1-5; v_call: TRBV28; cdr3_aa: CASSLIGQPQHF
d_call: -; j_call: TRBJ1-1; v_call: TRBV3-1/TRBV3-2; cdr3_aa: CASSQDSPSSTEAFF
d_call: -; j_call: TRBJ2-7; v_call: TRBV12-3/TRBV12-4; cdr3_aa: CASGSQPYEQYF
d_call: TRBD1; j_call: TRBJ1-5; v_call: TRBV27; cdr3_aa: CASSLGRGQGFNQPQHF
d_call: TRBD2; j_call: TRBJ2-1; v_call: TRBV14; cdr3_aa: CASSQEASGSWNEQFF
d_call: -; j_call: TRBJ2-4; v_call: TRBV4-1; cdr3_aa: CASSDRDSTRGGNIQYF
d_call: TRBD2; j_call: TRBJ2-7; v_call: TRBV5-4; cdr3_aa: CASSLPWGAGVSYEQYF
d_call: TRBD1; j_call: TRBJ2-1; v_call: TRBV13; cdr3_aa: CASSLPNRGFVDEQFF
d_call: TRBD2; j_call: TRBJ2-7; v_call: TRBV28; cdr3_aa: CASSTISGRTGEQYF
d_call: -; j_call: TRBJ1-3; v_call: TRBV16; cdr3_aa: CASSLDWGRNTIYF
d_call: -; j_call: TRBJ1-1; v_call: TRBV19; cdr3_aa: CASSMETRNTEAFF
d_call: TRBD1; j_call: TRBJ1-5; v_call: TRBV28; cdr3_aa: CASRSGTGGQPQHF
d_call: -; j_call: TRBJ1-2; v_call: TRBV30; cdr3_aa: CAWTEGSYGYTF
d_call: TRBD1; j_call: TRBJ1-4; v_call: TRBV2; cdr3_aa: CASSDLQGLAEKLFF
d_call: -; j_call: TRBJ1-3; v_call: TRBV19; cdr3_aa: CASRALAVGNTIYF
d_call: TRBD1; j_call: TRBJ2-1; v_call: TRBV3-1/TRBV3-2; cdr3_aa: CASSQDQGAQLFF
d_call: -; j_call: TRBJ2-2; v_call: TRBV28; cdr3_aa: CASSARQPNTGELFF
d_call: -; j_call: TRBJ2-7; v_call: TRBV18; cdr3_aa: CASSQGGPQLGEQYF
d_call: -; j_call: TRBJ2-5; v_call: TRBV6-5; cdr3_aa: CASRQGGEETQYF
d_call: TRBD1; j_call: TRBJ1-6; v_call: TRBV20-1; cdr3_aa: CSARDRDRRNF
d_call: -; j_call: TRBJ1-2; v_call: TRBV18; cdr3_aa: CASRGVSDGYTF
d_call: -; j_call: TRBJ2-7; v_call: TRBV4-2; cdr3_aa: CASSQVGLGEQYF
d_call: TRBD1; j_call: TRBJ1-4; v_call: TRBV6-5; cdr3_aa: CASSSQGMGEKLFF